The clone carrying this TCR beta chain was found once. Its antigen is still unknown. Assay used: immunoSEQ multiplex PCR; TCRdb lists only in-frame clones, some missing. The data hold tens of thousands of clones, with roughly 76% observed a single time. These data come from a study of vaccination effects on CD4 cells after COVID-19. Study in general: Each participant received a vaccine that was either BNT162b2 or mRNA-1273, given as two doses.

This CDR3 is 20 amino acids long. Germline lookup yields CDR1 LNHDA and CDR2 SQIVND (reference sequence). V lost 5 bases and J lost 0; bases outside the gene matches: 11. Sequencing followed a ViraFEST assay step that expanded antigen-specific CD4+ T cells with viral peptide pools. Isolating CD4+ T cells followed approximately nine days of culture. The healthy vaccine recipients, who had no prior SARS-CoV-2 infection, showed negative nucleocapsid antibodies. Peptides at around 10 ug/ml and IL-2 at approximately 9.7 IU/ml were added to two million PBMC per well. General study results and limits: Cross-reaction with common cold coronaviruses was seen in only 1 of 255 vaccine-induced clones from healthy vaccinees.

The sample was CD4+ T cells from PBMCs cultured with HCoV-NL63 spike peptides, taken before COVID-19 vaccination. V and J are TRBV19 and TRBJ2-4; 15 nucleotides agree with TRBD2. This clonotype originated in a human donor who received a COVID-19 vaccine. CDR3 amino acids: CASSPQGLAGGLPAKNIQYF. The CDR3 nucleotides are TGTGCCAGTAGTCCCCAGGGACTAGCGGGGGGTCTCCCAGCCAAAAACATTCAGTACTTC.